The rows below give T cell receptor beta chains drawn from one sample of a study of neurological immune-mediated disorders. TCRdb reprocessed the 5' RACE reads via MiXCR and lists one record per CDR3 protein. The sample contains around 41,000 distinct CDR3 sequences, approximately 14% of which appear only once. Sample: CD4+ T cells from blood. The source is a woman between 55 and 75 years old with HTLV-1-associated myelopathy (HAM/TSP). CDR3s include the opening cysteine and the closing phenylalanine or tryptophan. D genes are given only for firm matches. Clone size is stated in some rows and not others, as once, few, many or a class when expanded.

TRBV5-1	TRBJ2-7	TRBD1	many	TGCGCCAGCAGCTTGGACCAGGGGGCTGGCTACGAGCAGTACTTC	CASSLDQGAGYEQYF
TRBV6-2/TRBV6-3	TRBJ1-4	TRBD1	many	TGTGCCAGCGCGGGCCGACAGGGATTTAATGAAAAACTGTTTTTT	CASAGRQGFNEKLFF
TRBV7-2	TRBJ1-3	TRBD1	many	TGTGCCAGCAGCTTAGCGAGGAGGCCAGGGGGAGGCTCTGGAAACACCATATATTTT	CASSLARRPGGGSGNTIYF
TRBV5-1	TRBJ1-1	TRBD1	many	TGCGCCAGCAGCTTGGTTACGGGACAGGGGGCCACTGAAGCTTTCTTT	CASSLVTGQGATEAFF
TRBV6-2/TRBV6-3	TRBJ1-2	NA	many	TGTGCCAGCAGAGATATAAACTATGGCTACACCTTC	CASRDINYGYTF
TRBV6-2/TRBV6-3	TRBJ1-2	TRBD1	many	TGTGCCAGCAGTACATGGACAGGGAGCTATGGCTACACCTTC	CASSTWTGSYGYTF
TRBV7-2	TRBJ1-5	NA	few	TGTGCCAGCAGCTTCTCCCGAGGGGATCAGCCCCAGCATTTT	CASSFSRGDQPQHF
TRBV19	TRBJ1-5	TRBD1	NA	TGTGCCAGTAGTTCCTGGGACAGTTCTTTAGCTGGACAGCCCCAGCATTTT	CASSSWDSSLAGQPQHF
TRBV9	TRBJ1-1	NA	NA	TGTGCCAGCTTGGCCGAAGGGGCTGAAGCTTTCTTT	CASLAEGAEAFF
TRBV20-1	TRBJ1-6	NA	NA	TGCAGTGCATTGGGGAGCTCCTATAATTCACCCCTCAACTTT	CSALGSSYNSPLNF
TRBV6-1	TRBJ2-3	NA	few	TGTGCCAGCAGTGAAGCAGGAACGGGACAAAGCACAGATACGCAGTATTTT	CASSEAGTGQSTDTQYF
TRBV6-6	TRBJ2-5	TRBD2	many	TGTGCCAGCAGTTACCCTAGCGGGGGGGCGCGCTGGTACCAAGAGACCCAGTACTTC	CASSYPSGGARWYQETQYF
TRBV6-2/TRBV6-3	TRBJ1-5	NA	many	TGTGCCAGCGGGGACCCTGGGGTGGGTCAGCCCCAGCATTTT	CASGDPGVGQPQHF
TRBV14	TRBJ2-2	TRBD1	once	TGTGCCAGCAGCCATAGGACAGGAGCGAACACCTGGGAGCTGTTTTTT	CASSHRTGANTWELFF
TRBV20-1	TRBJ1-6	NA	medium-sized	TGCAGTGCCCCTGGCCAAACCGGGTCACCCCTCCACTTT	CSAPGQTGSPLHF
TRBV3-1	TRBJ2-2	TRBD1	medium-sized	TGTGCCAGCAGCCAAGAACGTGGGACAGGGCCCGGGGAGCTGTTTTTT	CASSQERGTGPGELFF
TRBV20-1	TRBJ2-5	NA	many	TGCAGTGTGACTAAGGCGCGGGAGACCCAGTACTTC	CSVTKARETQYF
TRBV20-1	TRBJ2-7	TRBD1	many	TGCAGTGCAACTAGACAGGGGGGCAGGTACGAGCAGTACTTC	CSATRQGGRYEQYF
TRBV9	TRBJ1-4	NA	many	TGTGCCAGCAGCGGAGGAGTTCGGGCGGGCGAAAAACTGTTTTTT	CASSGGVRAGEKLFF
TRBV7-6	TRBJ1-2	NA	many	TGTGCCAGCAGCTTAGCCGTTAACGGGTTCTATGGCTACACCTTC	CASSLAVNGFYGYTF
TRBV9	TRBJ2-3	TRBD1	many	TGTGCCAGCAGCGTAGCTAACAGGGGGATCACAGATACGCAGTATTTT	CASSVANRGITDTQYF
TRBV20-1	TRBJ1-2	NA	medium-sized	TGCAGTGCTAAAACAGGGTTTGACTATGGCTACACCTTC	CSAKTGFDYGYTF
TRBV20-1	TRBJ1-2	TRBD1	many	TGCAGTGCATTAACGACAGGGGGCTACTATGGCTACACCTTC	CSALTTGGYYGYTF
TRBV10-3	TRBJ2-2	TRBD2	many	TGTGCCATCAGTGAGTCGACTCTAGCGGGGGTTCGGGAGCTGTTTTTT	CAISESTLAGVRELFF
TRBV20-1	TRBJ2-7	NA	NA	TGCAGTGCCGAACAGGGACTTGGAGGCGAGCAGTACTTC	CSAEQGLGGEQYF
TRBV5-1	TRBJ2-5	TRBD1	many	TGCGCCAGCAGCGGATCAGCGACAGGGGTGGAGACCCAGTACTTC	CASSGSATGVETQYF
TRBV7-9	TRBJ1-1	TRBD1	many	TGTGCCAGCAGCCATGGCGACAGGGGTATGAACACTGAAGCTTTCTTT	CASSHGDRGMNTEAFF
TRBV20-1	TRBJ2-7	TRBD2	many	TGCAGTGCTAGTCCCTCATCTCCGGGAGGCTACGAGCAGTACTTC	CSASPSSPGGYEQYF
TRBV20-1	TRBJ2-7	NA	many	TGCAGTGCTAGAATCCGGAGGACCTACGAGCAGTACTTC	CSARIRRTYEQYF
TRBV2	TRBJ2-3	TRBD2	few	TGTGCCAGCAGTGAAAGTTGGGCGGGGCGCGGGGGGGATACGCAGTATTTT	CASSESWAGRGGDTQYF
TRBV2	TRBJ2-7	TRBD1	many	TGTGCCAGCAGATCCGGGACAGTCGACTACGAGCAGTACTTC	CASRSGTVDYEQYF
TRBV6-5	TRBJ2-2	NA	many	TGTGCCAGCAGTTACTATCGCGGGGACACCATGAACACCGGGGAGCTGTTTTTT	CASSYYRGDTMNTGELFF
TRBV5-1	TRBJ2-2	TRBD1	many	TGCGCCAGCAGCTTCGAGGGGGCGAGCACCGGGGAGCTGTTTTTT	CASSFEGASTGELFF
TRBV6-5	TRBJ1-2	NA	many	TGTGCCAGCAGCCTTCAAACGGGACATACTATCGGCGGCTATGGCTACACCTTC	CASSLQTGHTIGGYGYTF
TRBV5-1	TRBJ1-2	NA	many	TGCGCCAGCAGCTTGGAGGTTGGGGTGATTTCGTATGGCTACACCTTC	CASSLEVGVISYGYTF
TRBV6-1	TRBJ2-7	NA	many	TGTGCCAGCACCAGTGTGGGGCTTTCCTACGAGCAGTACTTC	CASTSVGLSYEQYF
TRBV12-3/TRBV12-4	TRBJ1-5	NA	few	TGTGCCAGCAGCCCCTGGGGAACCGGCAATCAGCCCCAGCATTTT	CASSPWGTGNQPQHF
TRBV4-1	TRBJ1-1	NA	many	TGCGCCAGCAGCCATGTAGTTTCTGGAGCTGAAGCTTTCTTT	CASSHVVSGAEAFF
TRBV11-3	TRBJ2-5	TRBD2	many	TGTGCCAGCAGCCGGGGACTAGCGGGGGGGCAAGAGACCCAGTACTTC	CASSRGLAGGQETQYF
TRBV20-1	TRBJ2-3	NA	many	TGCAGTGCTAGTCCGGTTCAAGTCCCCTCCCCAGATACGCAGTATTTT	CSASPVQVPSPDTQYF
TRBV20-1	TRBJ2-5	NA	many	TGCAGTGCTAGAGGATCCTGGGACCAAGAGACCCAGTACTTC	CSARGSWDQETQYF
TRBV20-1	TRBJ1-5	NA	many	TGCAGTGCTTTAAAAGAGGGGGGGACGGGACAGCCCCAGCATTTT	CSALKEGGTGQPQHF
TRBV5-1	TRBJ1-1	NA	many	TGCGCCAGCAGCTTAGGCGCGGGCACTGAAGCTTTCTTT	CASSLGAGTEAFF
TRBV20-1	TRBJ1-4	TRBD1	many	TGCAGTGCTAGGGGACAGGCCAGACTGTTTTTT	CSARGQARLFF
TRBV7-6	TRBJ2-2	TRBD2	many	TGTGCCAGCAGCCATCAGAGCGGGGTGGTCACCGGGGAGCTGTTTTTT	CASSHQSGVVTGELFF
TRBV20-1	TRBJ2-7	NA	medium-sized	TGCAGTGCTAGAGAACCCGGGACTCCGAGGCAGTACTTC	CSAREPGTPRQYF
TRBV20-1	TRBJ1-5	TRBD1	many	TGCAGTGCTAGCACCGGGACAGGGACGTATAGCAATCAGCCCCAGCATTTT	CSASTGTGTYSNQPQHF
TRBV27	TRBJ2-3	NA	many	TGTGCCAGCGGGCCTCTAGCGCCCACAGATACGCAGTATTTT	CASGPLAPTDTQYF
TRBV24-1	TRBJ2-1	NA	many	TGTGCCACCAGTGAACCTAAAGGGAGTGAGCAGTTCTTC	CATSEPKGSEQFF
TRBV20-1	TRBJ1-5	NA	few	TGCAGTGCTCCCGATCCCTCTTTAAATCAGCCCCAGCATTTT	CSAPDPSLNQPQHF
TRBV12-3/TRBV12-4	TRBJ1-5	TRBD1	many	TGTGCCAGCAGCCCTGGGACAGGCGGCAATCAGCCCCAGCATTTT	CASSPGTGGNQPQHF
TRBV11-3	TRBJ2-1	TRBD1	many	TGTGCCAGCAAGAACCGGCAGGGGGATGAGCAGTTCTTC	CASKNRQGDEQFF
TRBV30	TRBJ2-1	NA	many	TGTGCCTGGAGGAAGGGCCTGGGGGGGGGCTTCAATGAGCAGTTCTTC	CAWRKGLGGGFNEQFF
TRBV11-2	TRBJ1-3	NA	many	TGTGCCAGCACCACGACAGTCTCTGGAAACACCATATATTTT	CASTTTVSGNTIYF
TRBV6-6	TRBJ1-3	NA	many	TGTGCCAGCATTCTCGCGGGAGAGGAGACCATATATTTT	CASILAGEETIYF
TRBV20-1	TRBJ2-2	NA	NA	TGCAGTGCCACCCGACCGGCCACCGGGGAGCTGTTTTTT	CSATRPATGELFF
TRBV5-1	TRBJ2-1	NA	many	TGCGCCAGCAGCTGGTCCGTCAGGGCTGACTCCTACAATGAGCAGTTCTTC	CASSWSVRADSYNEQFF